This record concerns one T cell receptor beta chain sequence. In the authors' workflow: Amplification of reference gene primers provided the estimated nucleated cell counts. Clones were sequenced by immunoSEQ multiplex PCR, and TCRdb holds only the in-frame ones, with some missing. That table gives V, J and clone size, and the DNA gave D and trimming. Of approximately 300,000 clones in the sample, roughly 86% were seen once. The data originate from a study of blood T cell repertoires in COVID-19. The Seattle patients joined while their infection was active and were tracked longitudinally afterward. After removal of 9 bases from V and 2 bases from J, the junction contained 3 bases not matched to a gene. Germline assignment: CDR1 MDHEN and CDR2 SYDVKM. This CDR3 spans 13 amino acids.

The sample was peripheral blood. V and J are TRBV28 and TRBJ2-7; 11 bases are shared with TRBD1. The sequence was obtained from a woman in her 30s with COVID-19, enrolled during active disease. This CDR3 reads CARPGQGAYEQYF. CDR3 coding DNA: TGTGCCAGACCGGGACAGGGGGCCTACGAGCAGTACTTC.